This TCR beta chain was documented in a study of shared T cell receptors in the human thymus. V lost 10 bases and J 0 bases, leaving 14 bases between the germline ends. The CDR3 sequence is 13 residues long. CDR1 is SGHNT, CDR2 YYREEE, per germline (reference sequence). Sequenced by immunoSEQ multiplex PCR; TCRdb stores in-frame clones only, minus some. The top ten clones hold 0.009% to 0.0095% of a sample with hundreds of thousands of clones, about 90% of them seen once. These data were also filed under a second study, of human thymus T cells.

The TCR was taken from a boy less than two years old with a congenital heart defect. Sequencing was carried out using thymocytes. J is TRBJ2-7 and V is TRBV5-4; possibly TRBD2 for D (6 bases). The CDR3 DNA reads as TGTGCCTGGAGGGTCCGGGCCTCCTACGAGCAGTACTTC. Translating gives CAWRVRASYEQYF.